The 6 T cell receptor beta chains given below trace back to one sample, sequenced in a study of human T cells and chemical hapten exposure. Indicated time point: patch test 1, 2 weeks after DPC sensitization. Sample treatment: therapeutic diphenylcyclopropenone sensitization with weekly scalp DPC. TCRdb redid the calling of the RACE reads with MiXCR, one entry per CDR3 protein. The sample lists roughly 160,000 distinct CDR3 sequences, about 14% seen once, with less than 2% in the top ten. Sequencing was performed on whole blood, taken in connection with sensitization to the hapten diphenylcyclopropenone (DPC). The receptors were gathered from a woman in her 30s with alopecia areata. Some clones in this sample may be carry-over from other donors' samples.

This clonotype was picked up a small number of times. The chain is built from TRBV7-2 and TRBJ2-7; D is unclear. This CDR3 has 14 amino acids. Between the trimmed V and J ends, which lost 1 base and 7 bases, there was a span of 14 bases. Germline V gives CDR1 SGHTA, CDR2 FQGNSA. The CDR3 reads CASSLERAGMEQYF. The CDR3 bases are TGTGCCAGCAGCTTAGAACGGGCCGGAATGGAGCAGTACTTC. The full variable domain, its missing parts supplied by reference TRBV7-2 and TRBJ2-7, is GAGVSQSPSNKVTEKGKDVELRCDPISGHTALYWYRQSLGQGLEFLIYFQGNSAPDKSGLPSDRFSAERTGGSVSTLTIQRTQQEDSAVYLCASSLERAGMEQYFGPGTRLTVT.

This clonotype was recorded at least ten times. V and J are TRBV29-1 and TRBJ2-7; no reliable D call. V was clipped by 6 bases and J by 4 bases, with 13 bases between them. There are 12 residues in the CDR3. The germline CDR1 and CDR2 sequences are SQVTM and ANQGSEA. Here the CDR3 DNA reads TGCAGCGTCAAAAAGGATGGGTACGAGCAGTACTTC. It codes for CSVKKDGYEQYF.

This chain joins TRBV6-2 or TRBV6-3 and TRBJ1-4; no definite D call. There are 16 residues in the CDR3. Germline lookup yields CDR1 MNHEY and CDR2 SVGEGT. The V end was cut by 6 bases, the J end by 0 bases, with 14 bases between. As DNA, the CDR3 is TGTGCCAGCAGCCCCGGGTTAGGAGCAACTAATGAAAAACTGTTTTTT. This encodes CASSPGLGATNEKLFF.

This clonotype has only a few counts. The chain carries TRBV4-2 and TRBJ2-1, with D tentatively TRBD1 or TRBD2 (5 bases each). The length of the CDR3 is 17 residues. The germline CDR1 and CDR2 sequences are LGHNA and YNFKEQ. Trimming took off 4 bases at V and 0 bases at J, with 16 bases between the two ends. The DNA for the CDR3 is TGTGCCAGCAGCCGGGGCGAGGGGCATAGCTCCTACAATGAGCAGTTCTTC. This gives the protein CASSRGEGHSSYNEQFF.

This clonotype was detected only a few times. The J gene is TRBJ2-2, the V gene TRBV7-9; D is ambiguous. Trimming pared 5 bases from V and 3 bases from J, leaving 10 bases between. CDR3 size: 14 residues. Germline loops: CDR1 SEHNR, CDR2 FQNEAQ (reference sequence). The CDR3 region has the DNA TGTGCCAGCAGCCCCCGGGCTTACACCGGGGAGCTGTTTTTT. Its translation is CASSPRAYTGELFF.

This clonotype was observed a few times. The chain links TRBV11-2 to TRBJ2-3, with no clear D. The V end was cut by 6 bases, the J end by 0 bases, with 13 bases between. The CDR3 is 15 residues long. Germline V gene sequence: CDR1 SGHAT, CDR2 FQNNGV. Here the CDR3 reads CASSYRARSTDTQYF. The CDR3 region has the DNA TGTGCCAGCAGTTATCGGGCCCGAAGCACAGATACGCAGTATTTT.